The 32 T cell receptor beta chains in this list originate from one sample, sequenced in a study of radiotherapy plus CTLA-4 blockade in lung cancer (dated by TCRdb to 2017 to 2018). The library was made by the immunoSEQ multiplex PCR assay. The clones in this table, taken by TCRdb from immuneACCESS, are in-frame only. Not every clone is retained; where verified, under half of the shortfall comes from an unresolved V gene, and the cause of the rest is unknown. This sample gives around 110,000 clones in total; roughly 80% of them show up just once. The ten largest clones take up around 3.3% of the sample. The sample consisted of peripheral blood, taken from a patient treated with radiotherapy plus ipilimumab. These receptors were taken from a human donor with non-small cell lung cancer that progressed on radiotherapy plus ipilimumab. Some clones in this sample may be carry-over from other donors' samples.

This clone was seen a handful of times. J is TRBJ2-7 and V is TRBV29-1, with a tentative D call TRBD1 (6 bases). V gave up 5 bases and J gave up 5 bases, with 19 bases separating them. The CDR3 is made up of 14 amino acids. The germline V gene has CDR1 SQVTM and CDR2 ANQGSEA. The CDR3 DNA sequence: TGCAGCGTTCCCAACATGGGCAGGGGAAACGAGCAGTACTTC. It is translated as CSVPNMGRGNEQYF.

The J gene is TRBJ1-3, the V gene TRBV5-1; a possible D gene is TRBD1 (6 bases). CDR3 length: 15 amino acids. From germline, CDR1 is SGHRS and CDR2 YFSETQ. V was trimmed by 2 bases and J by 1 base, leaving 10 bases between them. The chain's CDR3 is CASSFGGVSGNTIYF. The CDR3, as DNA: TGCGCCAGCAGCTTCGGGGGCGTTTCTGGAAACACCATATATTTT.

CDR3 nucleotide sequence: TGTGCCAGCAGCTACCCCGGGACAAACCAAGAGACCCAGTACTTC. Residues: CASSYPGTNQETQYF. The chain links TRBV5-8 to TRBJ2-5; perhaps TRBD1 as D (6 bases). V lost 3 bases and J 0 bases, leaving 12 bases between the germline ends. The germline gives CDR1 SGHTS, CDR2 YDEGEE. The CDR3 extends over 15 amino acids.

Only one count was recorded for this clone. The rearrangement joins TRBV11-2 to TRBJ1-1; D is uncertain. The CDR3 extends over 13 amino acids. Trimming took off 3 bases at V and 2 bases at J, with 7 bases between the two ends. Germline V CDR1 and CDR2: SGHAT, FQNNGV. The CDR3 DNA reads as TGTGCCAGCAGCTTTGATATAAACACTGAAGCTTTCTTT. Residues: CASSFDINTEAFF.

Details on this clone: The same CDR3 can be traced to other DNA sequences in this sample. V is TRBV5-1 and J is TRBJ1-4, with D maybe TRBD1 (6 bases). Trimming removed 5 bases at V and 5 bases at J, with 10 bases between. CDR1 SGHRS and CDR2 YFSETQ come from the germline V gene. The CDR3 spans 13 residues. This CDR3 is CASSWQGNEKLFF. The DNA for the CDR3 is TGCGCCAGCAGTTGGCAGGGGAATGAAAAACTGTTTTTT.

The CDR3: CASTRGQGAGATGELFF. In DNA form, the CDR3 reads TGTGCTAGTACTCGAGGACAAGGGGCAGGGGCCACCGGGGAGCTGTTTTTT. J is TRBJ2-2 and V is TRBV12-5, with D possibly TRBD1 on 6 matching bases. Trimming cost V 8 bases and J 4 bases, with 23 bases left between them. CDR1 LGHNT and CDR2 FRNRAP come from the germline V gene. This CDR3 comprises 17 residues.

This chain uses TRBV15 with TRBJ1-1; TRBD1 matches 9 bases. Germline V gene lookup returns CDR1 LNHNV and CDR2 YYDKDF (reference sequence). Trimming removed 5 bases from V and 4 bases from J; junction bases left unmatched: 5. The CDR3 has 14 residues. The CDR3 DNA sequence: TGTGCCACCAGCGCAAGACAGGGGGGCACTGAAGCTTTCTTT. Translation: CATSARQGGTEAFF.

CDR3 coding DNA: TGTGCCAGCAGTAGGGACTCTTCGGCGACCTACGAGCAGTACTTC. As protein: CASSRDSSATYEQYF. The rearrangement links TRBV6-6 to TRBJ2-7; TRBD2 might be the D (6 bases). CDR3 length: 15 residues. Trimming took off 5 bases at V and 2 bases at J, with 16 bases between the two ends. The germline V gene has CDR1 MNHNY and CDR2 SVGAGI (reference sequence).

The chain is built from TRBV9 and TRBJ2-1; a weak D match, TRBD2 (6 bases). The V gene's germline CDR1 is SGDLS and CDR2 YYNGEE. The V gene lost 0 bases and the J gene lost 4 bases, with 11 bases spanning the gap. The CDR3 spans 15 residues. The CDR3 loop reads CASSVAGDFYNEQFF. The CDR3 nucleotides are TGTGCCAGCAGCGTAGCGGGGGACTTTTACAATGAGCAGTTCTTC. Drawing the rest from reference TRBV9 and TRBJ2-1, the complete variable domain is DSGVTQTPKHLITATGQRVTLRCSPRSGDLSVYWYQQSLDQGLQFLIQYYNGEERAKGNILERFSAQQFPDLHSELNLSSLELGDSALYFCASSVAGDFYNEQFFGPGTRLTVL.

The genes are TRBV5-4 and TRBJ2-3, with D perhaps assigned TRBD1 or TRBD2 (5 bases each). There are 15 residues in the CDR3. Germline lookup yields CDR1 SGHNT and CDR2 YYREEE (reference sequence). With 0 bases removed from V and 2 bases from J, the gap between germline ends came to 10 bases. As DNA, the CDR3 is TGTGCCAGCAGCTTGGGTCGGGGACCCACAGATACGCAGTATTTT. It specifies CASSLGRGPTDTQYF.

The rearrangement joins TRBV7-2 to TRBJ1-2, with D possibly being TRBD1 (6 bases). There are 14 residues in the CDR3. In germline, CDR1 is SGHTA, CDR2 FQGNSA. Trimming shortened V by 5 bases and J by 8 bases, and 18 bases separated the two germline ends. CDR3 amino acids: CASSLSGGLYGYTF. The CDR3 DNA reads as TGTGCCAGCAGCCTGTCTGGGGGGCTGTACGGCTACACCTTC.

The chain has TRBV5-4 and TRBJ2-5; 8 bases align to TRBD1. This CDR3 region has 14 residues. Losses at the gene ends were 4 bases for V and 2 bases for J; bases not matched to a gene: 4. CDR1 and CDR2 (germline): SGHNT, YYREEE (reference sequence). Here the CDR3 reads CASSRGQDQETQYF. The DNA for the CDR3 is TGTGCCAGCAGCCGGGGACAGGATCAAGAGACCCAGTACTTC.

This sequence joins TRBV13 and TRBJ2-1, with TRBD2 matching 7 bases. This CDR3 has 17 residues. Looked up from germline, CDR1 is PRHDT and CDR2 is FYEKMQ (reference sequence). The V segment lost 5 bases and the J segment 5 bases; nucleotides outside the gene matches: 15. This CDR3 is CASSPPHGWGTNNEQFF. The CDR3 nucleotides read TGTGCCAGCAGCCCCCCCCATGGATGGGGGACTAACAATGAGCAGTTCTTC.

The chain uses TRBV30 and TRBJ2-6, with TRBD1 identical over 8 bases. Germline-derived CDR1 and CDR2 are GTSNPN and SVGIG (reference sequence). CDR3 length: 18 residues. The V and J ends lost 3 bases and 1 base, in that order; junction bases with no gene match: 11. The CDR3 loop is CAWRPRTGSRSGANVLTF. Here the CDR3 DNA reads TGTGCCTGGAGGCCCCGGACAGGGAGTCGGTCTGGGGCCAACGTCCTGACTTTC.

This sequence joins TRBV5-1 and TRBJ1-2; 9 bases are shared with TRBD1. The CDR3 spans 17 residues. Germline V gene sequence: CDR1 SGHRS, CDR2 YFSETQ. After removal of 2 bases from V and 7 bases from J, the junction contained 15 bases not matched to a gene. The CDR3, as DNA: TGCGCCAGCAGCTTCAACGGACAGGGGTTTATGTATGGTGGCTACACCTTC. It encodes CASSFNGQGFMYGGYTF.

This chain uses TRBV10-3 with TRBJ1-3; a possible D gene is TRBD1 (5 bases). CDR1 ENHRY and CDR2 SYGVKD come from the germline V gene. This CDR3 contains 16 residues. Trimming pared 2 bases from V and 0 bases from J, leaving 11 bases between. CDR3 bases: TGTGCCATCAGTGAGCTAGGGGCCAGCTCTGGAAACACCATATATTTT. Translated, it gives CAISELGASSGNTIYF.

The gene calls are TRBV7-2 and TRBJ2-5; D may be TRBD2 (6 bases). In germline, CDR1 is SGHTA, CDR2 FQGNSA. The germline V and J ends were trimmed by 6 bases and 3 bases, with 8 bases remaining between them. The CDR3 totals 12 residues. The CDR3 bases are TGTGCCAGCAGGCTAGCGAAAGAGACCCAGTACTTC. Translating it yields CASRLAKETQYF.

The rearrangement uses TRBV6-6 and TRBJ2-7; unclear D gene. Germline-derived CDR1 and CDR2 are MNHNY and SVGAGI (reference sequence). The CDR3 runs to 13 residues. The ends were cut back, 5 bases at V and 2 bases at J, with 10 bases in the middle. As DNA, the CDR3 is TGTGCCAGCAGTGCAGGATTGGCCTACGAGCAGTACTTC. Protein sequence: CASSAGLAYEQYF.

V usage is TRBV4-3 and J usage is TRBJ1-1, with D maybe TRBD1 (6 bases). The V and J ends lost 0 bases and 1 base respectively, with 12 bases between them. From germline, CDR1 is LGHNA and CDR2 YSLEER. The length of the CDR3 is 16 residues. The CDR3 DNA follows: TGCGCCAGCAGCCAAGATCCCAGGGGCGGGAACACTGAAGCTTTCTTT. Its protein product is CASSQDPRGGNTEAFF.

The CDR3 spells CSASYHQDEVFF. CDR3 bases: TGCAGCGCTAGCTACCACCAGGACGAGGTGTTTTTT. The chain links TRBV29-1 to TRBJ1-4; D unresolved. Germline lookup yields CDR1 SQVTM and CDR2 ANQGSEA. CDR3 length: 12 amino acids. Trimming pared 7 bases from V and 15 bases from J, leaving 21 bases between.

The CDR3 loop is CASSLWATDTQYF. The CDR3, as DNA: TGTGCCAGTAGTCTTTGGGCCACAGATACGCAGTATTTT. V usage is TRBV19 and J usage is TRBJ2-3; D gene ambiguous. V shed 5 bases and J shed 2 bases, with 8 bases lying between them. The CDR3 sequence is 13 residues long. The germline V gene has CDR1 LNHDA and CDR2 SQIVND (reference sequence).

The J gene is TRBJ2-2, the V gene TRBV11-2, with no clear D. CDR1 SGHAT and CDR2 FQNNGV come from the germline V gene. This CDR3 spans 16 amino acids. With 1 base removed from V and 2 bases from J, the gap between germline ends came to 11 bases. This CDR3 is CASSLGTTINTGELFF. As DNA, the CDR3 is TGTGCCAGCAGCTTAGGGACCACTATAAACACCGGGGAGCTGTTTTTT.

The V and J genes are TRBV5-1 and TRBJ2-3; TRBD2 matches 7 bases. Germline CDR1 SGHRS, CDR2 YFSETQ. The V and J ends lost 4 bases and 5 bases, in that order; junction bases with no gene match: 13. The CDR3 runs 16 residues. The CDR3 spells CASSGRDSGYRDTQYF. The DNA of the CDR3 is TGCGCCAGCAGCGGGAGGGATAGCGGGTATAGAGATACGCAGTATTTT.

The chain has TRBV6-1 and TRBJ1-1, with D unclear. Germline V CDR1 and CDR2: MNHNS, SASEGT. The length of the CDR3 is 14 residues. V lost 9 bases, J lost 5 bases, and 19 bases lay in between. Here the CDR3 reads CARPRVLSFTEAFF. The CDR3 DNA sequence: TGTGCCAGACCGAGGGTATTGAGCTTTACTGAAGCTTTCTTT.

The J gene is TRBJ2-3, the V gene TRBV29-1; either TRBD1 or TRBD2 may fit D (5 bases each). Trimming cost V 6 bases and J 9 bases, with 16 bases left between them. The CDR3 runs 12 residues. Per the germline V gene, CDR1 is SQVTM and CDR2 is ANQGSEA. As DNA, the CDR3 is TGCAGCGTAGGCCGGGACGTCGGGACGCAGTATTTT. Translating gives CSVGRDVGTQYF.

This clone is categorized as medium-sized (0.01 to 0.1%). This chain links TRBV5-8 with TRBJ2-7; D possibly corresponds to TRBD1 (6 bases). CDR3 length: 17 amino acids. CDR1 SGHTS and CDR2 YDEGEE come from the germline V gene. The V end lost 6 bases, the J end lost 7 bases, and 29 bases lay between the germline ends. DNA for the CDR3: TGTGCCAGCACTGTAGACGGGTTGGGGGCTCTCCCGGGAGAGCAGTACTTC. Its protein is CASTVDGLGALPGEQYF.

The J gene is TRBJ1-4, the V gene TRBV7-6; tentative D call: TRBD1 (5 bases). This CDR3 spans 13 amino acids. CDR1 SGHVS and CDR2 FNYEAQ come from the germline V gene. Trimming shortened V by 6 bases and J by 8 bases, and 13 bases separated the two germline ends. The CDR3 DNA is TGTGCCAGCAGGTTCGGGACGCAGGAAAAACTGTTTTTT. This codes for CASRFGTQEKLFF. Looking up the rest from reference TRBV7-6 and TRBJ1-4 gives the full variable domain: GAGVSQSPRYKVTKRGQDVALRCDPISGHVSLYWYRQALGQGPEFLTYFNYEAQQDKSGLPNDRFSAERPEGSISTLTIQRTEQRDSAMYRCASRFGTQEKLFFGSGTQLSVL.

The CDR3 sequence: CASSLGGLINNEQFF. CDR3 sequence (DNA): TGCGCCAGCAGCTTGGGGGGACTAATAAACAATGAGCAGTTCTTC. This sequence joins TRBV5-1 and TRBJ2-1, with 7 bases lining up with TRBD2. V lost 0 bases to trimming and J lost 5 bases; unmatched junction nucleotides: 5. CDR3 length equals 15 residues. Germline V gene data show CDR1 as SGHRS and CDR2 as YFSETQ.

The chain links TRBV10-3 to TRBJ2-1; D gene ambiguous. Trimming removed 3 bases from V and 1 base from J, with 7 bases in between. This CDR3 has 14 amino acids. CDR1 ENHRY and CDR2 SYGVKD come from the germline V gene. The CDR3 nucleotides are TGTGCCATCAGTGACCTGGTGTCCTACAATGAGCAGTTCTTC. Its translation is CAISDLVSYNEQFF.

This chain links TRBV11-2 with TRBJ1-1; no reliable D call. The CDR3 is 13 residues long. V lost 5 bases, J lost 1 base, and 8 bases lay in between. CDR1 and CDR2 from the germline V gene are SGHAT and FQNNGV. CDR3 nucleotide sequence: TGTGCCAGCAGCATCCACACGAACACTGAAGCTTTCTTT. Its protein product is CASSIHTNTEAFF.

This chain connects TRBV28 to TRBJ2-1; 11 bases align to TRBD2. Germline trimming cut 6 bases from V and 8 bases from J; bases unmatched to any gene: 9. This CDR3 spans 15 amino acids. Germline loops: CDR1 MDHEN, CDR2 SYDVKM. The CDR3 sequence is CASSFSGGAGYEQFF. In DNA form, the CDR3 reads TGTGCCAGCAGCTTTAGCGGGGGGGCCGGCTATGAGCAGTTCTTC.

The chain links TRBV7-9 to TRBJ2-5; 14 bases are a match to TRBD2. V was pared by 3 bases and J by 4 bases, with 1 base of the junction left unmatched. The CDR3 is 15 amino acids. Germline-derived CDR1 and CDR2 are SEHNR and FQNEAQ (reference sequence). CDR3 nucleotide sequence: TGTGCCAGCAGCTTGGGACTAGCGGGGGTAGAGACCCAGTACTTC. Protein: CASSLGLAGVETQYF.